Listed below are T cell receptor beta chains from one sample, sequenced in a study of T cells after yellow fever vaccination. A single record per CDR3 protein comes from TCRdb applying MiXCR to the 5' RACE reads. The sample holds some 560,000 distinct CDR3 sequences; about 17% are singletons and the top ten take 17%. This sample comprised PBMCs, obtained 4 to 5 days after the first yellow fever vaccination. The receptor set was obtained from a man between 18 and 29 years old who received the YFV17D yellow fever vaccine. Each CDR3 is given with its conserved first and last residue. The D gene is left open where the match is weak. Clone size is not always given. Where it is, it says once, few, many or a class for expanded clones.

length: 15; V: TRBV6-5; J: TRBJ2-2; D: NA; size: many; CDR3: CASSYSSGNTGELFF; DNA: TGTGCCAGCAGTTACTCGTCTGGGAACACCGGGGAGCTGTTTTTT
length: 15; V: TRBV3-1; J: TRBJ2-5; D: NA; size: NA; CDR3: CASSQHRGAIETQYF; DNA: TGTGCCAGCAGTCAGCACCGGGGGGCCATAGAGACCCAGTACTTC
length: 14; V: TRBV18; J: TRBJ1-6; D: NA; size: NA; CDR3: CASSATGSNSPLHF; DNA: TGTGCCAGCTCAGCGACAGGTTCTAATTCACCCCTCCACTTT
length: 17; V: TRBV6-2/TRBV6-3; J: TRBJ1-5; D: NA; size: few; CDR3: CASSYHPGGDDNQPQHF; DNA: TGTGCCAGCAGTTACCATCCAGGAGGGGACGACAATCAGCCCCAGCATTTT
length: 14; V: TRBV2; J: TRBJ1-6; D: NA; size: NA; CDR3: CASSKTEYNSPLHF; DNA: TGTGCCAGCAGTAAGACTGAATATAATTCACCCCTCCACTTT
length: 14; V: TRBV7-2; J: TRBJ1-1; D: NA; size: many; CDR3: CASSPSRWNTEAFF; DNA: TGTGCCAGCAGCCCCTCCCGGTGGAACACTGAAGCTTTCTTT
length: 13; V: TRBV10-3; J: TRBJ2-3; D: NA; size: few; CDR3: CAISDRGTDTQYF; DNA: TGTGCCATCAGTGATCGGGGCACAGATACGCAGTATTTT
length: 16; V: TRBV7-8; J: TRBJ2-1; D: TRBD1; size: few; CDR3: CASITPGQGGYNEQFF; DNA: TGTGCCAGCATCACCCCCGGACAGGGAGGCTACAATGAGCAGTTCTTC
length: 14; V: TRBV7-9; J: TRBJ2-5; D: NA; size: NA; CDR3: CASSLNTGEETQYF; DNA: TGTGCCAGCAGCTTAAACACGGGCGAGGAGACCCAGTACTTC
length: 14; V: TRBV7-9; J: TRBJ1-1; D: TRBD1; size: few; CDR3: CARGTGGNGTEAFF; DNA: TGTGCCAGGGGGACAGGGGGTAATGGAACTGAAGCTTTCTTT
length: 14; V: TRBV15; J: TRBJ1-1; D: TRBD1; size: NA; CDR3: CATSKDRGNTEAFF; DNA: TGTGCCACCAGCAAGGACAGGGGGAACACTGAAGCTTTCTTT
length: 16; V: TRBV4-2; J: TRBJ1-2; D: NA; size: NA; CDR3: CASSVFAWLGNYGYTF; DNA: TGTGCCAGCAGCGTGTTTGCTTGGTTGGGGAACTATGGCTACACCTTC
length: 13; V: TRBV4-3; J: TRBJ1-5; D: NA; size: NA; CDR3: CASSQDRGVPQHF; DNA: TGCGCCAGCAGCCAAGATCGCGGTGTGCCCCAGCATTTT
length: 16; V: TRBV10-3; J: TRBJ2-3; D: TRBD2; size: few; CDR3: CAISGTASGGTDTQYF; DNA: TGTGCCATCAGTGGAACGGCTAGCGGGGGCACAGATACGCAGTATTTT
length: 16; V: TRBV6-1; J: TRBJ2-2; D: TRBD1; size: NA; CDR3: CASSRRDRVRTGELFF; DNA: TGTGCCAGCAGTCGAAGGGACAGGGTACGGACCGGGGAGCTGTTTTTT
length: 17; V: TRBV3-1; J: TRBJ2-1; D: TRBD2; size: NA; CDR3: CASSQGLAGGRENEQFF; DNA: TGTGCCAGCAGCCAAGGGCTAGCGGGGGGGCGTGAGAATGAGCAGTTCTTC
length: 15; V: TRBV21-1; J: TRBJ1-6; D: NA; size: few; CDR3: CASSKGQGASSPLHF; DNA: TGTGCCAGCAGCAAGGGACAGGGGGCGAGTTCACCCCTCCACTTT
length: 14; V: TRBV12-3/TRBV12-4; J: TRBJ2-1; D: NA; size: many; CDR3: CASRRAGAPGEQFF; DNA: TGTGCCAGCAGGAGGGCGGGGGCCCCCGGTGAGCAGTTCTTC
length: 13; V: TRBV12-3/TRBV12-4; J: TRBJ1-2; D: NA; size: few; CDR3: CASSFVATYGYTF; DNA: TGTGCCAGCAGTTTTGTGGCTACCTATGGCTACACCTTC
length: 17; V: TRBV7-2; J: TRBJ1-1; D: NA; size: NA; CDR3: CASSLALGLGMNTEAFF; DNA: TGTGCCAGCAGCTTAGCCTTGGGGCTCGGGATGAACACTGAAGCTTTCTTT
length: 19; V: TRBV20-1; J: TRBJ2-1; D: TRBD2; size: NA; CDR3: CSARLPGGLAGGSYNEQFF; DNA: TGCAGTGCTAGACTACCCGGTGGACTAGCGGGGGGCTCCTACAATGAGCAGTTCTTC
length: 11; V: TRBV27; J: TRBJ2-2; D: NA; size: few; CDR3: CASSSHGELFF; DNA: TGTGCCAGCAGTTCCCACGGGGAGCTGTTTTTT
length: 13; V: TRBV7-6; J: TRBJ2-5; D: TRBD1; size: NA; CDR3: CASSWTGKATQYF; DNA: TGTGCCAGCAGCTGGACAGGGAAGGCGACCCAGTACTTC
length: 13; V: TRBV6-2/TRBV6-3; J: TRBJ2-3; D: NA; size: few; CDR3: CASSSVVSDTQYF; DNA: TGTGCCAGCAGTTCCGTCGTCTCAGATACGCAGTATTTT
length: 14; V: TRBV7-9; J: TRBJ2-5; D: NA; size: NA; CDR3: CASQKGNFQETQYF; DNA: TGTGCCAGCCAAAAGGGAAACTTCCAAGAGACCCAGTACTTC
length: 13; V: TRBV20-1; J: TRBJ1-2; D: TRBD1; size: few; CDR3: CSAPGQEGYGYTF; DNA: TGCAGTGCCCCGGGACAGGAGGGCTATGGCTACACCTTC
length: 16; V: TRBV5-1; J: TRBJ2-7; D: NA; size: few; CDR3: CASSRKGGIRTYEQYF; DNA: TGCGCCAGCAGCCGGAAGGGGGGGATACGAACCTACGAGCAGTACTTC
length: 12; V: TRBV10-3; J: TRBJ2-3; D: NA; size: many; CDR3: CAISEQADTQYF; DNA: TGTGCCATCAGTGAGCAGGCAGATACGCAGTATTTT
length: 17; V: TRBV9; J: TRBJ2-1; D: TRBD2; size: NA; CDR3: CASSVGPQRGPYNEQFF; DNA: TGTGCCAGCAGCGTAGGTCCTCAGCGGGGCCCTTACAATGAGCAGTTCTTC
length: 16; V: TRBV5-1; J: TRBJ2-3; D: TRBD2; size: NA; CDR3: CASSLVASGGSDTQYF; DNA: TGCGCCAGCAGCTTGGTGGCTAGCGGGGGGTCAGATACGCAGTATTTT
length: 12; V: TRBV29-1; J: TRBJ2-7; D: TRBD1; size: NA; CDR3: CSVGTGVHEQYF; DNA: TGCAGCGTCGGGACAGGGGTCCACGAGCAGTACTTC
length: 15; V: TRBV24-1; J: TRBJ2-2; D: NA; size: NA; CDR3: CATSDAGANTGELFF; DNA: TGTGCCACCAGTGACGCAGGGGCGAACACCGGGGAGCTGTTTTTT
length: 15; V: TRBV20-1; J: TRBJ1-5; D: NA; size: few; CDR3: CSAKRARYSNQPQHF; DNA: TGCAGTGCTAAACGGGCACGGTATAGCAATCAGCCCCAGCATTTT
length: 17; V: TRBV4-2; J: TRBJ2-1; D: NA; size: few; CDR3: CASSQVEGGDAYNEQFF; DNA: TGTGCCAGCAGCCAAGTAGAGGGCGGCGATGCCTACAATGAGCAGTTCTTC
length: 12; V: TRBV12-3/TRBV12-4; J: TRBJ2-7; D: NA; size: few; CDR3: CASGGWSYEQYF; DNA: TGTGCCAGCGGGGGGTGGTCCTACGAGCAGTACTTC
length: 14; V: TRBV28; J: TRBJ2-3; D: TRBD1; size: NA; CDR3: CASSTTGGRNTQYF; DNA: TGTGCCAGCAGCACGACAGGGGGCAGGAATACGCAGTATTTT
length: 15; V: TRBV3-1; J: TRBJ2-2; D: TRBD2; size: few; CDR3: CASSQSRGGAGELFF; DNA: TGTGCCAGCAGCCAAAGTCGTGGGGGGGCCGGGGAGCTGTTTTTT
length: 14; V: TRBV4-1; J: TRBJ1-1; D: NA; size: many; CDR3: CASSQEGGNTEAFF; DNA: TGCGCCAGCAGCCAAGAGGGGGGGAACACTGAAGCTTTCTTT
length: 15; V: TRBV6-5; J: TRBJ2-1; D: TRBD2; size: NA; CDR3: CASSYESGGVNEQFF; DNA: TGTGCCAGCAGTTACGAGAGCGGGGGGGTGAATGAGCAGTTCTTC
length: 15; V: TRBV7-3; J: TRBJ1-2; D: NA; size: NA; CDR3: CASSPTGGSDYGYTF; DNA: TGTGCCAGCAGCCCGACGGGAGGGTCGGACTATGGCTACACCTTC
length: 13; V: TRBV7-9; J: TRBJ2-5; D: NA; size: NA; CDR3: CASSLVVQETQYF; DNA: TGTGCCAGCAGCTTGGTGGTTCAAGAGACCCAGTACTTC
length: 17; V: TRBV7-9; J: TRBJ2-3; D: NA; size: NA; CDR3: CASSLGRIGPSTDTQYF; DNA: TGTGCCAGCAGCTTAGGGAGGATCGGTCCCAGCACAGATACGCAGTATTTT
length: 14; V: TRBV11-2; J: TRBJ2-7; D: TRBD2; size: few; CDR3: CASSSETSGYEQYF; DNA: TGTGCCAGCAGTTCGGAGACTAGCGGTTACGAGCAGTACTTC
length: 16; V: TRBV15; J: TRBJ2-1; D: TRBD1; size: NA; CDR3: CATTRKFGTGGNEQFF; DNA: TGTGCCACCACCAGGAAGTTCGGGACAGGGGGAAATGAGCAGTTCTTC
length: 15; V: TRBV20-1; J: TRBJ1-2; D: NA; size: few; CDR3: CSARPTVGPFYGYTF; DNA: TGCAGTGCTAGACCGACAGTGGGTCCCTTCTATGGCTACACCTTC
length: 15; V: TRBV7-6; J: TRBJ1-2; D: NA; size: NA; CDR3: CASSLAQGTSYGYTF; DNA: TGTGCCAGCAGCTTAGCGCAGGGGACCTCCTATGGCTACACCTTC